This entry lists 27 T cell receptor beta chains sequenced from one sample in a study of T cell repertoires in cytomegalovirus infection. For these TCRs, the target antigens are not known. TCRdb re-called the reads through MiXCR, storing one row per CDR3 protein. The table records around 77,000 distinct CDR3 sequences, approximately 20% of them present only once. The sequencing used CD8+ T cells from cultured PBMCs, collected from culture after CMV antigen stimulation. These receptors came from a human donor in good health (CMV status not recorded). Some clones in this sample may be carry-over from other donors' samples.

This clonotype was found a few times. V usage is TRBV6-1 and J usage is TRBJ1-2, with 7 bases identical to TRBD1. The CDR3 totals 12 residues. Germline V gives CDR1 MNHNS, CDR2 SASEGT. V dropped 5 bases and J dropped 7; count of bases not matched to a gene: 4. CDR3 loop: CASSLDRVGYTF. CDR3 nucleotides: TGTGCCAGCAGTTTAGACAGGGTTGGCTACACCTTC.

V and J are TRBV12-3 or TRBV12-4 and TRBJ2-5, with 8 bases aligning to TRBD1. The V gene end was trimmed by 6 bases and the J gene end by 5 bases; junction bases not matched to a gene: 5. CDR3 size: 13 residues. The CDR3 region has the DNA TGTGCCAGCAGCCCGACAGGGGTGGAGACCCAGTACTTC. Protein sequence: CASSPTGVETQYF.

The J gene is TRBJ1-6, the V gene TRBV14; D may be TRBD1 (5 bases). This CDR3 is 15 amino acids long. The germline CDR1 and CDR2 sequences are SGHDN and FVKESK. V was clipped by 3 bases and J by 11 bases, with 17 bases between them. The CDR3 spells CASSHWQGGMAPLHF. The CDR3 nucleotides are TGTGCCAGCAGCCACTGGCAGGGTGGTATGGCACCCCTCCACTTT.

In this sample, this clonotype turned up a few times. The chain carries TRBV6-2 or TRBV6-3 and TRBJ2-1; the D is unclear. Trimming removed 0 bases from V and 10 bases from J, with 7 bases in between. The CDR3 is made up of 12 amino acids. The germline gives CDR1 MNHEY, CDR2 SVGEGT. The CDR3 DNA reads TGTGCCAGCAGTTACTCCTATTTCGAGCAGTTCTTC. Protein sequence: CASSYSYFEQFF.

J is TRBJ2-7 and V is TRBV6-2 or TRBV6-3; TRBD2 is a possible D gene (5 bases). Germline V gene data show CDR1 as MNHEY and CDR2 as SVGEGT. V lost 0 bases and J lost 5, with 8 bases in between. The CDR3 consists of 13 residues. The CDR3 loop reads CASSYSTGDEQYF. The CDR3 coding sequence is TGTGCCAGCAGTTACTCGACCGGGGACGAGCAGTACTTC.

CDR3 protein: CASRVPGQATYEQYF. The DNA for the CDR3 is TGTGCCAGCAGAGTTCCGGGACAAGCTACCTACGAGCAGTACTTC. The V call is TRBV6-2 or TRBV6-3, the J call TRBJ2-7, with a tentative D call TRBD1 (6 bases). Germline V gives CDR1 MNHEY, CDR2 SVGEGT. The CDR3 is 15 residues long. Trimming removed 6 bases from V and 2 bases from J, with 17 bases in between.

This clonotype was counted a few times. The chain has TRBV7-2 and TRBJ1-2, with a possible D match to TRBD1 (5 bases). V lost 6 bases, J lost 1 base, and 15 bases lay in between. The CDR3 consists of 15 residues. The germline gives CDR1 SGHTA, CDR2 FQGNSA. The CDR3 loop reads CASSSALGGNYGYTF. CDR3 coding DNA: TGTGCCAGCAGTTCGGCTCTGGGGGGTAACTATGGCTACACCTTC.

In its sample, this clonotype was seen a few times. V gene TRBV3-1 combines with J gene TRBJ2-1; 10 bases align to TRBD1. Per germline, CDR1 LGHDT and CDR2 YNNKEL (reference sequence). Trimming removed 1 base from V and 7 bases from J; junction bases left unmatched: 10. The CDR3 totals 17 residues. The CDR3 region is CASSQAGTGERVNEQFF. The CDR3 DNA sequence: TGTGCCAGCAGCCAAGCCGGGACAGGGGAGCGCGTGAATGAGCAGTTCTTC.

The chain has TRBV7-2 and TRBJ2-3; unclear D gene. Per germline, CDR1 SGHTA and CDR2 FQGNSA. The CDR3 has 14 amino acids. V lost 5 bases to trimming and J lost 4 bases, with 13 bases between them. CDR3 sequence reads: CASSRYTLADTQYF. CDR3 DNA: TGTGCCAGCAGCCGCTACACTCTAGCAGATACGCAGTATTTT.

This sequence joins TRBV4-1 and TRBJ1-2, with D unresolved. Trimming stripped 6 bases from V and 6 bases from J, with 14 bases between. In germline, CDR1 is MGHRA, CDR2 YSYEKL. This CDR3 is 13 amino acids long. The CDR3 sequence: CASRGGISDGYTF. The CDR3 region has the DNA TGCGCCAGCAGAGGAGGGATCTCTGATGGCTACACCTTC.

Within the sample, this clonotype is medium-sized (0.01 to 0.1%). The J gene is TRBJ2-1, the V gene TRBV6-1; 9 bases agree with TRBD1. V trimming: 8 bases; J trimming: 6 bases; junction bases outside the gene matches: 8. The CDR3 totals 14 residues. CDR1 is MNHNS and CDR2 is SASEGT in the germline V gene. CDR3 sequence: CASETGTGSNEQFF. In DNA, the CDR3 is TGTGCCAGCGAAACCGGGACAGGGTCCAATGAGCAGTTCTTC.

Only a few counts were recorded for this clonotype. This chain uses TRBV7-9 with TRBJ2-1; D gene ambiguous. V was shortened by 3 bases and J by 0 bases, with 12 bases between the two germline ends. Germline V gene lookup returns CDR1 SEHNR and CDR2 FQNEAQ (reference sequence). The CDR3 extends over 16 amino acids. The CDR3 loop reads CASSFSTDSSYNEQFF. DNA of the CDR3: TGTGCCAGCAGCTTCTCGACCGATAGCTCCTACAATGAGCAGTTCTTC.

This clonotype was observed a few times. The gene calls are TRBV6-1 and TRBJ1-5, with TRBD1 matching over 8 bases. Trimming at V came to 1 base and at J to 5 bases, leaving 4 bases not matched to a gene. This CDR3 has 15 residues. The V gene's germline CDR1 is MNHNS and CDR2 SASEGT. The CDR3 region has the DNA TGTGCCAGCAGTGAAGTAGGACAGGGTCATCAGCCCCAGCATTTT. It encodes CASSEVGQGHQPQHF.

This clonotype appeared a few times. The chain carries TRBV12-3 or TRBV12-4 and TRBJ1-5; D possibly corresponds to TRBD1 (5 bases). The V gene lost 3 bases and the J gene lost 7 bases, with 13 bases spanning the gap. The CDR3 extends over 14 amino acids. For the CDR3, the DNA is TGTGCCAGCAGTTTCGGGGGGGGTAGCCAGCCCCAGCATTTT. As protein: CASSFGGGSQPQHF.

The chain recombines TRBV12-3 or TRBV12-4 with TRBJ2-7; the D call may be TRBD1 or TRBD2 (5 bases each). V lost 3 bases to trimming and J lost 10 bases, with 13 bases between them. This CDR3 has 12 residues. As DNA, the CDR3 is TGTGCCAGCAGTTTTTTGGGGACCGAACAGTACTTC. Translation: CASSFLGTEQYF.

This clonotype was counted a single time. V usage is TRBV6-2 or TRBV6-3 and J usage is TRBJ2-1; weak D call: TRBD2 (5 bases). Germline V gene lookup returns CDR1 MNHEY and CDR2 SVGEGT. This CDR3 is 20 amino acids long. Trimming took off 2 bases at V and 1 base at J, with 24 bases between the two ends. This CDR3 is CASSYPEEPPLALSYNEQFF. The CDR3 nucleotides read TGTGCCAGCAGTTACCCCGAAGAACCCCCCCTAGCTCTTTCCTACAATGAGCAGTTCTTC.

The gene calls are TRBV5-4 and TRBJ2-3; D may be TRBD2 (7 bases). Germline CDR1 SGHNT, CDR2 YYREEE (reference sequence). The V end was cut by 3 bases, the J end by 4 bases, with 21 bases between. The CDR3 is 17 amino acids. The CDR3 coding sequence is TGTGCCAGCAGCTCCGGGGAGAAGGGGGGGCGAGCAGATACGCAGTATTTT. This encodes CASSSGEKGGRADTQYF.

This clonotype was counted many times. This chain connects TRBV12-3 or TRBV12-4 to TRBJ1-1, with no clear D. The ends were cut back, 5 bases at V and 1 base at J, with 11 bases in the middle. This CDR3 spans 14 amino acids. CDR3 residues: CASSPSPPNTEAFF. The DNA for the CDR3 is TGTGCCAGCAGTCCATCCCCACCGAACACTGAAGCTTTCTTT.

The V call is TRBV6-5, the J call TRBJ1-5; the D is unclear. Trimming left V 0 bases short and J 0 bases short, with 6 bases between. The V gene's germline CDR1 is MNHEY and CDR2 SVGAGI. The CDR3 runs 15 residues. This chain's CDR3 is CASSYSKDSNQPQHF. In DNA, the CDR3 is TGTGCCAGCAGTTACTCGAAGGATAGCAATCAGCCCCAGCATTTT.

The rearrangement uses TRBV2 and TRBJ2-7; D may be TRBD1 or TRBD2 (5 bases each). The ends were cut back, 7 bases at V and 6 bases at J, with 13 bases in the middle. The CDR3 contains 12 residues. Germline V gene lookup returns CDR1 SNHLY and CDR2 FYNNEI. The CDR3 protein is CASNGAGAEQYF. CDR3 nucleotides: TGTGCCAGCAACGGGGCAGGCGCCGAGCAGTACTTC.

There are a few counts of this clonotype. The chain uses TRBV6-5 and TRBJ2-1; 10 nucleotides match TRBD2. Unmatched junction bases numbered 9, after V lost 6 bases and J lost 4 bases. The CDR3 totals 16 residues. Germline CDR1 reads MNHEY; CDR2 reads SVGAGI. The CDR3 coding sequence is TGTGCCAGCAGCTCACTCCTAGCGGGGGCTTACAATGAGCAGTTCTTC. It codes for CASSSLLAGAYNEQFF.

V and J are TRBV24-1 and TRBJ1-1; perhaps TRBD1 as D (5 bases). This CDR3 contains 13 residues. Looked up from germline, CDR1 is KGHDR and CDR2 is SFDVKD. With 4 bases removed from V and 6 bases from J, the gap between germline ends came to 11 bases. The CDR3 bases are TGTGCCACCAGTGACAACACAGGCGCTGAAGCTTTCTTT. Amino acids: CATSDNTGAEAFF.

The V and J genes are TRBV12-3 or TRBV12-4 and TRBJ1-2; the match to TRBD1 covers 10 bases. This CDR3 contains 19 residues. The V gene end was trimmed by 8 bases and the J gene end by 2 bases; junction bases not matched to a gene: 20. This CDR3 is CASWSGTGVDTWGNYGYTF. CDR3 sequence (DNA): TGTGCCAGCTGGTCCGGGACAGGGGTCGATACATGGGGAAACTATGGCTACACCTTC.

The CDR3 bases are TGTGCCAGCAGCTCCAACCCTCAGCCCCAGCATTTT. This codes for CASSSNPQPQHF. The chain links TRBV7-8 to TRBJ1-5; D remains unclear. The germline V gene encodes CDR1 SGHVS and CDR2 FQNEAQ. V was pared by 4 bases and J by 6 bases, with 7 bases between. The CDR3 length is 12 residues.

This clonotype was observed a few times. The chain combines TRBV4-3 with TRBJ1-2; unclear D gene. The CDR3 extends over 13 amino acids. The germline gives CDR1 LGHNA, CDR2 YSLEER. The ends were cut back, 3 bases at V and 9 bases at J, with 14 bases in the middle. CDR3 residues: CASSHGLSASYTF. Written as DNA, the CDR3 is TGCGCCAGCAGCCACGGCCTCTCAGCGAGCTACACCTTC.

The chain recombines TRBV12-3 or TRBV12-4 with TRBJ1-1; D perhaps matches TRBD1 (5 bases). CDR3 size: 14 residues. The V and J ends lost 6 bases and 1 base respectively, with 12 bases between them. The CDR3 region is CASSPSQANTEAFF. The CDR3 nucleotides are TGTGCCAGCAGCCCGTCACAGGCGAACACTGAAGCTTTCTTT.

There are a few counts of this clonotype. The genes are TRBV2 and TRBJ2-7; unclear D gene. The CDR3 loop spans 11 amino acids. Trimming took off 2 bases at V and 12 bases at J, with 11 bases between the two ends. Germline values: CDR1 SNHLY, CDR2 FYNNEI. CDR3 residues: CASSEPLNWYF. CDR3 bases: TGTGCCAGCAGTGAACCCCTTAACTGGTACTTC.